A single sample is the source of the 9 T cell receptor beta chains below, sequenced in a study of blood T cell repertoires in COVID-19. Some clones are missing from TCRdb's copy, which holds only in-frame ones; the method was immunoSEQ multiplex PCR. The sample lists around 72,000 clones; less than 85% were seen once. The sequencing input was peripheral blood. The origin of the receptors is a woman at least 80 years old with acute or convalescent COVID-19.

This rearrangement joins TRBV27 to TRBJ1-4; D perhaps matches TRBD1 (6 bases). The CDR3 spans 14 residues. Germline V gene data show CDR1 as MNHEY and CDR2 as SMNVEV (reference sequence). Trimming cost V 4 bases and J 8 bases, with 14 bases left between them. The CDR3: CASSYRQVGEKLFF. The CDR3 nucleotides read TGTGCCAGCAGTTATCGACAGGTCGGGGAAAAACTGTTTTTT. The whole variable domain, remainder taken from reference TRBV27 and TRBJ1-4, is EAQVTQNPRYLITVTGKKLTVTCSQNMNHEYMSWYRQDPGLGLRQIYYSMNVEVTDKGDVPEGYKVSRKEKRNFPLILESPSPNQTSLYFCASSYRQVGEKLFFGSGTQLSVL.

J is TRBJ1-6 and V is TRBV27; D is unclear. This CDR3 has 13 residues. The V gene's germline CDR1 is MNHEY and CDR2 SMNVEV (reference sequence). Trimming stripped 4 bases from V and 6 bases from J, with 7 bases between. The DNA of the CDR3 is TGTGCCAGCAGTTCCTATAGTAATTCACCCCTCCACTTT. It codes for CASSSYSNSPLHF.

In DNA form, the CDR3 reads TGTGCCAGCAGCCGACAGGGGGGGGACTACGAGCAGTACTTC. Protein product: CASSRQGGDYEQYF. V usage is TRBV27 and J usage is TRBJ2-7; 9 bases match TRBD1. J gave up 3 bases and V 6 bases, and 6 bases lay outside the gene matches. This CDR3 contains 14 residues. Germline V gene data show CDR1 as MNHEY and CDR2 as SMNVEV (reference sequence).

V usage is TRBV6-5 and J usage is TRBJ1-3; 8 bases map to TRBD1. V dropped 10 bases and J dropped 0; count of bases not matched to a gene: 5. CDR1 MNHEY and CDR2 SVGAGI come from the germline V gene. The CDR3 length is 14 residues. The CDR3 nucleotides are TGTGCCACCTTCGACAGGGGCTCTGGAAACACCATATATTTT. It specifies CATFDRGSGNTIYF.

This clone occurred once. The chain joins TRBV7-3 to TRBJ2-7, with 8 bases that match TRBD1. V gave up 4 bases and J gave up 4 bases; unmatched junction bases: 6. The CDR3 length is 14 residues. Looked up from germline, CDR1 is SGHTA and CDR2 is FQGTGA. This chain's CDR3 is CASSSSGQGYEQYF. The DNA for the CDR3 is TGTGCCAGCAGCTCCTCCGGACAGGGATACGAGCAGTACTTC.

The rearrangement uses TRBV24-1 and TRBJ2-7; TRBD2 matches at 8 bases. The CDR3 has 16 residues. Germline-derived CDR1 and CDR2 are KGHDR and SFDVKD. V dropped 3 bases and J dropped 1; count of bases not matched to a gene: 7. The CDR3: CATSDPGRGGSYEQYF. In DNA form, the CDR3 reads TGTGCCACCAGTGATCCGGGACGGGGGGGATCCTACGAGCAGTACTTC.

In DNA form, the CDR3 reads TGTGCCAGCAGCTTGGCAGGGTCTCCAACTGAAGCTTTCTTT. It is translated as CASSLAGSPTEAFF. The rearrangement joins TRBV7-6 to TRBJ1-1, with D perhaps TRBD1 (5 bases). The CDR3 contains 14 residues. Germline CDR1 and CDR2: SGHVS and FNYEAQ. V lost 3 bases to trimming and J lost 5 bases, with 13 bases between them.

The rearrangement uses TRBV19 and TRBJ1-1; unclear D gene. V was shortened by 10 bases and J by 6 bases, with 21 bases between the two germline ends. There are 14 residues in the CDR3. The germline gives CDR1 LNHDA, CDR2 SQIVND (reference sequence). CDR3 DNA: TGTGCCACCCAAAGCGGCGGCCTACGGCCTGAAGCTTTCTTT. As protein: CATQSGGLRPEAFF.

This clone was picked up a small number of times. The chain carries TRBV3-1 (or the pseudogene TRBV3-2) and TRBJ2-7; 7 bases fit TRBD1. The CDR3 extends over 15 amino acids. The V and J ends lost 5 bases and 4 bases, in that order; junction bases with no gene match: 11. Germline loops: CDR1 LGHDT, CDR2 YNNKEL (reference sequence). CDR3 amino acids: CASSANYGQAYEQYF. The DNA of the CDR3 is TGTGCCAGCAGCGCGAACTACGGACAGGCGTACGAGCAGTACTTC.